A single T cell receptor beta chain is shown here with its context. Its specific antigen is unknown. There are no base qualities to consult, and no much larger clone falls within one base. The sample originates from a study of T cell changes during pregnancy in multiple sclerosis (dated by TCRdb to the late 2010s). Describing the broader study: The study examined how the T cell repertoire changed over the course of pregnancy in women with multiple sclerosis.

The library was generated by the immunoSEQ multiplex PCR assay. TCRdb re-hosts the immuneACCESS table, in-frame sequences only. Its copies lack some clones; in the studies checked, an unresolved V gene accounts for under half of them, and the cause for the rest is not known. The sample table holds 45,000 to 60,000 clones, of which 91% were seen once. The ten most abundant clones make up roughly 1.1% of the sample. From the germline V gene, CDR1 is MNHNS and CDR2 is SASEGT. Its CDR3 holds 15 amino acids, cysteine through phenylalanine. Only the CDR3 DNA stays, 45 bases, in frame from base 1. Clipping removes 7 bases from V and 9 bases from J, with 9 as the unmatched junction base count.

The sequencing used peripheral blood, collected after pregnancy. The V gene is TRBV6-1 and the J gene is TRBJ1-6; 10 nucleotides in the junction match TRBD1. This clonotype was sampled from a female donor in good health, enrolled as a control in a pregnancy study. This receptor has the CDR3 CASTRPGTGASPLHF. The DNA is as follows: TGTGCCAGCACCCGCCCCGGGACAGGGGCTTCACCCCTCCACTTT.